The present TCR beta chain was sequenced within a study of OX40 agonist ivuxolimab in advanced cancers. Across the whole study: Dose-escalation patients suffered from hepatocellular carcinoma, melanoma, renal cell or head and neck cancer.

Study-level results: CD8+ T cells averaged more expanded clones than CD4+.

Losses at the gene ends were 2 bases for V and 5 bases for J; bases not matched to a gene: 18. Germline V lookup: CDR1 SNHLY, CDR2 FYNNEI. There are 18 residues in the CDR3. As to this clone: Antigen specificity is unknown.

The protocol was immunoSEQ multiplex PCR, while the TCRdb copy is restricted to in-frame clones and leaves out a portion. This sample has some 41,000 clones, with about 88% found just once. The clonotype was recovered from an adult with an advanced solid tumor such as melanoma, head and neck, liver or kidney cancer. The V gene is TRBV2, the J gene TRBJ2-7; 7 bases map to TRBD2. Sequenced here: CD4+ or CD8+ T cells sorted from blood, sampled in a trial of the OX40 agonist ivuxolimab. CDR3 amino acids: CASSEYIAGAPDRDEQYF. CDR3 DNA: TGTGCCAGCAGTGAATATATAGCGGGTGCCCCAGACCGCGACGAGCAGTACTTC.